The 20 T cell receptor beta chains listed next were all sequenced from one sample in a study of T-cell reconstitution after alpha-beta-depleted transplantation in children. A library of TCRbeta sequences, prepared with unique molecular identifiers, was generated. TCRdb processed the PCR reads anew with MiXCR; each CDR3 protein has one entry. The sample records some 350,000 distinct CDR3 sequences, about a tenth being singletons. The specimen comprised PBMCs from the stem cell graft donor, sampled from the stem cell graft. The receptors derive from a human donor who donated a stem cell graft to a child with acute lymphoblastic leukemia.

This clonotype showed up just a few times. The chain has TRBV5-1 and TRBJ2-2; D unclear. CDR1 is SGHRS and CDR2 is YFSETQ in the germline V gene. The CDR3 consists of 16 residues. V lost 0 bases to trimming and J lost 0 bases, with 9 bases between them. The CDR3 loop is CASSLVGNSNTGELFF. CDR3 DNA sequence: TGCGCCAGCAGCTTGGTAGGCAATTCGAACACCGGGGAGCTGTTTTTT.

DNA for the CDR3: TGCAGCGTTGAACCGCGGCTAGCGGACAATGAGCAGTTCTTC. Amino acids: CSVEPRLADNEQFF. This chain links TRBV29-1 with TRBJ2-1; TRBD2 matches 7 bases. The CDR3 loop spans 14 amino acids. CDR1 and CDR2 from the germline V gene are SQVTM and ANQGSEA. The ends lost 2 bases at V and 5 bases at J; junction bases unmatched: 6.

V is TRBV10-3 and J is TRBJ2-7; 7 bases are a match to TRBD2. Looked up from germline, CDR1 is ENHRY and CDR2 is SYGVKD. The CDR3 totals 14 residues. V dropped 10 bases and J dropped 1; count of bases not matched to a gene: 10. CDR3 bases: TGTGCCACCCGAGGGCGGGAGAGGTCCTACGAGCAGTACTTC. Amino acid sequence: CATRGRERSYEQYF.

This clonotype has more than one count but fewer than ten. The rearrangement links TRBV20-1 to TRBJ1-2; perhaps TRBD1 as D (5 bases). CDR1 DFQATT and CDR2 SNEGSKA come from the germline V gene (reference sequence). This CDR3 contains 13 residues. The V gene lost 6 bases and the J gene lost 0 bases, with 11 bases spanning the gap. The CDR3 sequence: CSARDGTNYGYTF. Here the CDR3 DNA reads TGCAGTGCGAGGGACGGCACTAACTATGGCTACACCTTC.

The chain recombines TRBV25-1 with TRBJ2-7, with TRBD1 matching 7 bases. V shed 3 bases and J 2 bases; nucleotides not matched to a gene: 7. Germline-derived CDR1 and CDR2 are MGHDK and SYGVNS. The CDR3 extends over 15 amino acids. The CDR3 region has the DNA TGTGCCAGCAGTGATCGGTGGACAGGTGCCTACGAGCAGTACTTC. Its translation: CASSDRWTGAYEQYF.

The CDR3 region has the DNA TGTGCCAGCAGCGTATCCCCCTGGGACAGAGAGACCCAGTACTTC. Its protein is CASSVSPWDRETQYF. The rearrangement joins TRBV9 to TRBJ2-5; 7 nucleotides align to TRBD1. Germline V lookup: CDR1 SGDLS, CDR2 YYNGEE. The V gene end was trimmed by 1 base and the J gene end by 4 bases; junction bases not matched to a gene: 7. The CDR3 consists of 15 residues.

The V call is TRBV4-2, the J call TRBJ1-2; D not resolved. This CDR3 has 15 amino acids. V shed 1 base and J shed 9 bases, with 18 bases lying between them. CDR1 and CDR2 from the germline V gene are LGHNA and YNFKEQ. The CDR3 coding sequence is TGTGCCAGCAGCCAAGCGCGCGATTTCCCTGATCGCTACACCTTC. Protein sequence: CASSQARDFPDRYTF.

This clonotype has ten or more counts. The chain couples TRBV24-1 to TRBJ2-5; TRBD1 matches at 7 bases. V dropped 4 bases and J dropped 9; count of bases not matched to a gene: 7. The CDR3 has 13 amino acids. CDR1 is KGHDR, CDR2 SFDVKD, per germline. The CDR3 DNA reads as TGTGCCACCAGTGAGGCCGACAGGGCCCCCCAGTACTTC. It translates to CATSEADRAPQYF.

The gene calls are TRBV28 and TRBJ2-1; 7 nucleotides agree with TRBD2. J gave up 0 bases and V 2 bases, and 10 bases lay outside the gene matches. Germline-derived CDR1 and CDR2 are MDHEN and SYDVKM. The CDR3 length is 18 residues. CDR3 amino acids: CASSLPTLGGSSYNEQFF. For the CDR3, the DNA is TGTGCCAGCAGTTTACCCACGCTTGGCGGGAGCTCCTACAATGAGCAGTTCTTC.

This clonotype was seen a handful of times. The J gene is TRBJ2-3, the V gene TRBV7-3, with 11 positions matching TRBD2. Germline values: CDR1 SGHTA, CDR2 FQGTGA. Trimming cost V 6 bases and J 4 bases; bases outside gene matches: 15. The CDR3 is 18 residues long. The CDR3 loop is CASRAFTSGSGAPDTQYF. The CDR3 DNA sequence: TGTGCCAGCAGGGCCTTCACTAGCGGGAGTGGGGCCCCAGATACGCAGTATTTT.

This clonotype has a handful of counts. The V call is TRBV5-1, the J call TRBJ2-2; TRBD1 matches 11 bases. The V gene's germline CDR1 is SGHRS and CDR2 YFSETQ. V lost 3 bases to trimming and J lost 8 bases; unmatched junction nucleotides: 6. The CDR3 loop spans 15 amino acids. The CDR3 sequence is CASSSDRGRAGELFF. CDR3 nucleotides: TGCGCCAGCAGCTCGGACAGGGGGCGAGCGGGGGAGCTGTTTTTT.

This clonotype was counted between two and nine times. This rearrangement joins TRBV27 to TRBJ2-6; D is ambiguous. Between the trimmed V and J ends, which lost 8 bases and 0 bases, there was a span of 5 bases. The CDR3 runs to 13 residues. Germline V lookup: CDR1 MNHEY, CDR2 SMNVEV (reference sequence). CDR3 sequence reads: CASAASGANVLTF. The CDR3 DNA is TGTGCCAGCGCGGCCTCTGGGGCCAACGTCCTGACTTTC.

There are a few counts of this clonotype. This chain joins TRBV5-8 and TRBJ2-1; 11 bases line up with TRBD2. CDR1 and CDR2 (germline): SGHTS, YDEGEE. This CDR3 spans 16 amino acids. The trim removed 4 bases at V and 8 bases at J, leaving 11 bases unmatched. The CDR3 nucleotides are TGTGCCAGCAGCCGGGTCCCTAGCGGGAGGAGGGATGAGCAGTTCTTC. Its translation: CASSRVPSGRRDEQFF. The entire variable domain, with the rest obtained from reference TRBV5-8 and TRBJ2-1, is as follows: EAGVTQSPTHLIKTRGQQATLRCSPISGHTSVYWYQQALGLGLQFLLWYDEGEERNRGNFPPRFSGRQFPNYSSELNVNALELEDSALYLCASSRVPSGRRDEQFFGPGTRLTVL.

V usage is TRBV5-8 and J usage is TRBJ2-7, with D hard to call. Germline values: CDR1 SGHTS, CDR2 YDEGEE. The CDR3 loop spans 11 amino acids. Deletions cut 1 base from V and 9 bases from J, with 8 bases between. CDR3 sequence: CASSLSFGQYF. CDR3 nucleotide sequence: TGTGCCAGCAGCTTGTCGTTTGGGCAGTACTTC.

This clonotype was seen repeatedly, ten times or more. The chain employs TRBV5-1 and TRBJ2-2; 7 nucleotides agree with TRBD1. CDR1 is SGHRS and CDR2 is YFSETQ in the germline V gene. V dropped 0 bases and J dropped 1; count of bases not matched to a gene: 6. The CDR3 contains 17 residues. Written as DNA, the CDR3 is TGCGCCAGCAGCTTGGAGGGGGCAGGGAGGAACACCGGGGAGCTGTTTTTT. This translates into CASSLEGAGRNTGELFF.

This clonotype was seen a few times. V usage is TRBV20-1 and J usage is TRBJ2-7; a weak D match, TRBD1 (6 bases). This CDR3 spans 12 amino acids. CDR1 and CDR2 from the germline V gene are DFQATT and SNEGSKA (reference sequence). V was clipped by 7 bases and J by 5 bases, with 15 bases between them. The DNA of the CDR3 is TGCAGTGTTACAGGGCACGCAGACGAGCAGTACTTC. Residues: CSVTGHADEQYF.

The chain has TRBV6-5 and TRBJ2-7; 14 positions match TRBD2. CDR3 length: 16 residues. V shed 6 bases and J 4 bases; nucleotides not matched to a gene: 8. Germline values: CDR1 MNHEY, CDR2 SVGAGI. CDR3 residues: CASSPTGTSGRYEQYF. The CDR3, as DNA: TGTGCCAGCAGCCCAACCGGGACTAGCGGGAGATACGAGCAGTACTTC.

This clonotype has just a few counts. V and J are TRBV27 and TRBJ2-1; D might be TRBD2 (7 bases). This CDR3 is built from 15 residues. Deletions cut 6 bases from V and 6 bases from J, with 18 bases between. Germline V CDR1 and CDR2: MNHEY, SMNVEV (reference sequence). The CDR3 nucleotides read TGTGCCAGCAGCATCAGGGGCGGGAGTGTCAATGAGCAGTTCTTC. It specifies CASSIRGGSVNEQFF.

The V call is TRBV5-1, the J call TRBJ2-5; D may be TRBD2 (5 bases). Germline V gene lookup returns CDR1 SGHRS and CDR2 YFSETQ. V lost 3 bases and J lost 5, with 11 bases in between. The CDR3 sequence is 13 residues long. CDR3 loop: CASSYGNRETQYF. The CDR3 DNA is TGCGCCAGCAGCTACGGGAATAGGGAGACCCAGTACTTC.

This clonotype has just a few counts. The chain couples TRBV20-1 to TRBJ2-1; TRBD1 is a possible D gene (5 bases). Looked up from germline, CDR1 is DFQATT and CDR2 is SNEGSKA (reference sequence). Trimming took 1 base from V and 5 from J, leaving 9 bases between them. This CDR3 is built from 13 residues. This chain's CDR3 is CSARAVTDNEQFF. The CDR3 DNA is TGCAGTGCTAGAGCGGTGACAGACAATGAGCAGTTCTTC.